This T cell receptor beta chain originates from a study of blood T cell repertoires in COVID-19. The CDR3 runs 16 residues. Between the trimmed V and J ends, which lost 0 bases and 4 bases, there was a span of 15 bases. Germline V CDR1 and CDR2: SGHDT, YYEEEE. TCRdb's copy holds only in-frame clones and misses some; the assay was immunoSEQ multiplex PCR. Among thousands of clones listed, roughly 85% were seen once. Sequenced input: peripheral blood. The chain combines TRBV5-6 with TRBJ2-3, with D possibly TRBD1 on 6 matching bases. This receptor was taken from a human donor in a cohort sampled during active COVID-19. CDR3 in DNA: TGTGCCAGCAGCTTGGCCGGGACATTCGTTGCAGATACGCAGTATTTT. This translates into CASSLAGTFVADTQYF.